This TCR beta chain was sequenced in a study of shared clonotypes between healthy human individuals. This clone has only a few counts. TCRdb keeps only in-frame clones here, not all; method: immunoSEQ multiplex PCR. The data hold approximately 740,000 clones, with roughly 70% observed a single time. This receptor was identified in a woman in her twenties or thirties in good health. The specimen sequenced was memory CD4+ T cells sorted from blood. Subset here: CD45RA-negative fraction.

The chain's CDR3 is CASSFLGNSGANVLTF. The CDR3 DNA reads as TGCGCCAGCAGCTTTCTCGGAAACTCTGGGGCCAACGTCCTGACTTTC. The chain carries TRBV5-1 and TRBJ2-6; D not certain. This CDR3 spans 16 amino acids. Trimming pared 2 bases from V and 0 bases from J, leaving 9 bases between. Germline CDR1 and CDR2: SGHRS and YFSETQ.